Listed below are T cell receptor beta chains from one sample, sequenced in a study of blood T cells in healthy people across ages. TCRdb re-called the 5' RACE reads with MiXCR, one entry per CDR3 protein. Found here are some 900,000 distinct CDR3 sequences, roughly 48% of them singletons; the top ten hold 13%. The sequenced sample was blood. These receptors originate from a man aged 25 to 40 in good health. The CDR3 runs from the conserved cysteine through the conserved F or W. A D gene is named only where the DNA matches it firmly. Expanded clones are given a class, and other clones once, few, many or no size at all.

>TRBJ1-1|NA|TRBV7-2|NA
CASSPSRRYTEAFF
TGTGCCAGCAGCCCCTCAAGACGGTACACTGAAGCTTTCTTT
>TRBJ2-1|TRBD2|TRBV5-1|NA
CASSFGTSGAYNEQFF
TGCGCCAGCAGCTTCGGGACTAGCGGGGCCTACAATGAGCAGTTCTTC
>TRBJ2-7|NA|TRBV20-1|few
CSALGAWAEIEQYF
TGCAGTGCCTTAGGAGCATGGGCGGAGATCGAGCAGTACTTC
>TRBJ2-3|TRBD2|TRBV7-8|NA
CASSPLTSGTPDTQYF
TGTGCCAGCAGCCCACTGACTAGCGGGACGCCAGATACGCAGTATTTT
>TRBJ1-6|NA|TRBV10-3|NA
CAISDAGGSPLHF
TGTGCCATCAGTGATGCCGGCGGATCACCCCTCCACTTT
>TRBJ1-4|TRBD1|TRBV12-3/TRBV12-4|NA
CASSLGQLATNEKLFF
TGTGCCAGCAGCTTGGGACAGCTTGCAACTAATGAAAAACTGTTTTTT
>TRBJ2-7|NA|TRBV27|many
CASRNTYEQYF
TGTGCCAGCAGGAACACCTACGAGCAGTACTTC
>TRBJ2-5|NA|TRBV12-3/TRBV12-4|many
CASSLDQGMETQYF
TGTGCCAGCAGTTTGGACCAGGGTATGGAGACCCAGTACTTC
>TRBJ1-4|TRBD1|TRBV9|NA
CANSGGTGVNEEKLFF
TGTGCCAACAGCGGCGGGACAGGGGTCAATGAAGAAAAACTGTTTTTT
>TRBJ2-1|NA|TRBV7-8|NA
CASSLPASGNDYNEQFF
TGTGCCAGCAGCTTACCTGCCTCAGGGAACGACTACAATGAGCAGTTCTTC
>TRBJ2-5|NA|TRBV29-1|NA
CSVDLSSGETQYF
TGCAGCGTTGATCTTAGCAGCGGCGAGACCCAGTACTTC
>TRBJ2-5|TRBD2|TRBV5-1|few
CASSLNGGAGETQYF
TGCGCCAGCAGCCTGAACGGGGGGGCAGGGGAGACCCAGTACTTC
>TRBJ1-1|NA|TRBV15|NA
CATSSPQGFYTEAFF
TGTGCCACCAGCAGTCCCCAGGGCTTCTACACTGAAGCTTTCTTT
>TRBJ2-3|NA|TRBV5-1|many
CASRRRTDSTDTQYF
TGCGCCAGCAGACGACGGACAGACAGCACAGATACGCAGTATTTT
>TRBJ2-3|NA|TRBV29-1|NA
CSVAPPPAITDTQYF
TGCAGCGTTGCCCCTCCGCCGGCGATCACAGATACGCAGTATTTT
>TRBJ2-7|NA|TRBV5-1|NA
CASSLGLRQYF
TGCGCCAGCAGCTTGGGGTTGCGGCAGTACTTC
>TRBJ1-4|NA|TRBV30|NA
CAWSVQENEKLFF
TGTGCCTGGAGTGTACAGGAAAATGAAAAACTGTTTTTT
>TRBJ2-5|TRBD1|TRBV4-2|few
CASSQVDRGETQYF
TGTGCCAGCAGCCAAGTCGACAGGGGAGAGACCCAGTACTTC
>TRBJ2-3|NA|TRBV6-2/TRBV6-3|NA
CATLQVSRTQYF
TGTGCCACCCTACAGGTTTCTCGTACGCAGTATTTT
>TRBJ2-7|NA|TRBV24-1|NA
CATSDPGLGSYEQYF
TGTGCCACCAGTGATCCGGGACTGGGATCCTACGAGCAGTACTTC
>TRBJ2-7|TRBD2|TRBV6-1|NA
CASSEASIRPSGGYNEQYF
TGTGCCAGCAGTGAAGCATCAATACGGCCCTCGGGAGGATACAATGAGCAGTACTTC
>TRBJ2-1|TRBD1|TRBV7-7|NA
CASSRDRVSEQFF
TGTGCTAGCAGCCGGGACAGGGTGAGTGAGCAGTTCTTC
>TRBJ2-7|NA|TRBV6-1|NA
CAGSRAFSSYEQYF
TGTGCCGGCTCCAGAGCTTTCTCCTCCTACGAGCAGTACTTC
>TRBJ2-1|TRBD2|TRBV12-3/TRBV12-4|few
CASSLGGGVDNEQFF
TGTGCCAGCAGTTTAGGCGGGGGGGTGGACAATGAGCAGTTCTTC
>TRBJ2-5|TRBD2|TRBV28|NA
CASTGTNVGTQYF
TGTGCCAGCACCGGGACTAATGTCGGGACCCAGTACTTC
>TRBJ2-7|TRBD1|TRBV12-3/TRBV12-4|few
CASSPGQGANEQYF
TGTGCCAGCAGCCCAGGACAGGGGGCTAACGAGCAGTACTTC
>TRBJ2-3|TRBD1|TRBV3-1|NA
CASSRNRGDTQYF
TGTGCCAGCAGCCGAAACAGGGGAGATACGCAGTATTTT
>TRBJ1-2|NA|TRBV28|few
CASTQGGNGYTF
TGTGCCAGCACCCAGGGAGGGAATGGCTACACCTTC
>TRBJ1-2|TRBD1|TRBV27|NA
CASSLNAGGTARILNYGYTF
TGTGCCAGCAGTTTAAACGCGGGGGGGACAGCACGTATTCTTAACTATGGCTACACCTTC
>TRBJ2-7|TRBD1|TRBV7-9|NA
CAGSGTAIVEQYF
TGTGCCGGCAGTGGGACAGCCATTGTCGAGCAGTACTTC
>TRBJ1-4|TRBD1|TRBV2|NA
CASTRDRVAEKLFF
TGTGCCAGCACTAGGGACAGGGTAGCTGAAAAACTGTTTTTT
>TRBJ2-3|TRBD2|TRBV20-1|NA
CSAPTSGTLHTQYF
TGCAGTGCGCCGACTAGCGGGACCCTTCATACGCAGTATTTT
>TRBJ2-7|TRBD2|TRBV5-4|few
CASSSLTSGGSYEQYF
TGTGCCAGCAGCTCCCTGACTAGCGGGGGTTCCTACGAGCAGTACTTC
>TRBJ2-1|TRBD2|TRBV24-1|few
CATSDPRTSGSYNEQFF
TGTGCCACCAGTGATCCTCGGACTAGCGGGTCCTACAATGAGCAGTTCTTC
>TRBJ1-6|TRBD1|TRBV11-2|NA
CASRGQGFNSPLHF
TGTGCCAGCAGAGGACAGGGTTTCAATTCACCCCTCCACTTT
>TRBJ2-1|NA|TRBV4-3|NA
CASSQGGVRNNEQFF
TGCGCCAGCAGCCAAGGGGGGGTCAGAAACAATGAGCAGTTCTTC
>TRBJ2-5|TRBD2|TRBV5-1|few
CASSGGQETQYF
TGTGCCAGTTCGGGGGGACAAGAGACCCAGTACTTC
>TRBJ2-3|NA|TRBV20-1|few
CSARVTGSTDTQYF
TGCAGTGCTAGAGTTACGGGGAGCACAGATACGCAGTATTTT
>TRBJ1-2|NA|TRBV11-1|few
CASSQSRRGYTF
TGTGCCAGCAGCCAAAGTCGTCGCGGCTACACCTTC
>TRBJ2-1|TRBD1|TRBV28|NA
CASSSARTGGYEQFF
TGTGCCAGCAGCTCCGCCCGGACAGGGGGCTATGAGCAGTTCTTC
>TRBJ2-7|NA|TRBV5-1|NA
CASTMAQGIEQYF
TGCGCCAGCACCATGGCACAGGGTATCGAGCAGTACTTC
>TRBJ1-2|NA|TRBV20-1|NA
CSANSVGGDTSIYGYTF
TGCAGTGCTAATTCTGTGGGCGGGGACACTTCCATCTATGGCTACACCTTC
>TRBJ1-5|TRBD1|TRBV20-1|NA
CSAPRDRGSRSNQPQHF
TGCAGTGCTCCTCGGGACAGGGGGTCCCGTAGCAATCAGCCCCAGCATTTT
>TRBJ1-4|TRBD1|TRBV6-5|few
CASSYDSGTGGEKLFF
TGTGCCAGCAGTTACGACTCCGGGACAGGGGGTGAAAAACTGTTTTTT
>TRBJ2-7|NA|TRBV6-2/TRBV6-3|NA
CASRVLRGSYEQYF
TGTGCCAGCAGAGTCCTCCGGGGGTCCTACGAGCAGTACTTC
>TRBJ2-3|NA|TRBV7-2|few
CASSIRAGSTDTQYF
TGTGCCAGCAGCATCCGGGCGGGCAGCACAGATACGCAGTATTTT
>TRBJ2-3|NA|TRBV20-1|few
CSASTGDTQYF
TGCAGTGCTAGTACGGGAGATACGCAGTATTTT
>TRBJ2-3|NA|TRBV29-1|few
CSVEEGGTVTDTQYF
TGCAGCGTTGAAGAGGGCGGAACAGTCACAGATACGCAGTATTTT
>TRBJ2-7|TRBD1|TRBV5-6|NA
CASSEETGGYEQYF
TGTGCCAGCAGCGAGGAGACAGGGGGCTACGAGCAGTACTTC
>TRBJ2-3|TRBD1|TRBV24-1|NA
CATSDWTGGADTQYF
TGTGCCACCAGTGATTGGACAGGTGGGGCAGATACGCAGTATTTT
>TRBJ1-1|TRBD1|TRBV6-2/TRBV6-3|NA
CASSPDRGGLPSGMNTEAFF
TGTGCCAGCAGTCCGGACAGGGGGGGCCTTCCCTCGGGGATGAACACTGAAGCTTTCTTT
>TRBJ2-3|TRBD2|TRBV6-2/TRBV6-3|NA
CASSLTSGPPTDTQYF
TGTGCCAGCAGCTTGACTAGCGGGCCTCCCACAGATACGCAGTATTTT
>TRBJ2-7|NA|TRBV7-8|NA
CASSLGEGTEQYF
TGTGCCAGCAGCTTAGGAGAGGGTACCGAGCAGTACTTC
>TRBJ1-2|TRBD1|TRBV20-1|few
CSASLQGRRYGYTF
TGCAGTGCTAGCTTACAGGGGAGGAGATATGGCTACACCTTC
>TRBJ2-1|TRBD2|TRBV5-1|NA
CASSLRSSGEVNEQFF
TGCGCCAGCAGCTTGCGATCTAGCGGGGAGGTCAATGAGCAGTTCTTC
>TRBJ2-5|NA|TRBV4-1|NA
CASSQGYVTGETQYF
TGCGCCAGCAGCCAAGGCTACGTCACGGGAGAGACCCAGTACTTC
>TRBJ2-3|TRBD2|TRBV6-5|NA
CASRIRSGGYTDTQYF
TGTGCCAGCAGAATCCGTAGCGGGGGATACACAGATACGCAGTATTTT
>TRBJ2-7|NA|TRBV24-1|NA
CATSEGSYEQYF
TGTGCCACCAGTGAAGGCTCCTACGAGCAGTACTTC